This T cell receptor (beta chain) was sequenced during a study of cytomegalovirus exposure and HLA in healthy donors. Use of 60 Vbeta and 13 Jbeta primers characterized the PCR. Assay: immunoSEQ multiplex PCR; the TCRdb copy retains only in-frame clones and omits some. The table lists more than 110,000 clones, around 80% of them singletons. This TCR was recovered from a woman aged 45-65 years in good health and CMV-seropositive. Sequencing was done on a sample of PBMCs.

CDR3 loop: CASRGTGGGNTEAFF. The DNA for the CDR3 is TGTGCCAGCCGGGGTACGGGGGGCGGGAACACTGAAGCTTTCTTT. This sequence joins TRBV6-1 and TRBJ1-1, with D perhaps matching TRBD1 (6 bases). The CDR3 is 15 residues long. Deletions cut 8 bases from V and 1 base from J, with 17 bases between. CDR1 is MNHNS and CDR2 is SASEGT in the germline V gene.